This T cell receptor (beta chain) was profiled in a study of post-analysis software for immune sequencing data. Whole-study results and caveats: There were about five TRBV segments more frequent in patients than controls, and TRBV5-6, TRBV5-1 and TRBV20-1 were among them.

Note on this clonotype: Its antigen is currently unknown.

CDR1 is SGHTA, CDR2 FQGNSA, per germline. There are 13 residues in the CDR3. Trimming removed 5 bases from V and 4 bases from J, with 11 bases in between. Each TCR beta cDNA library carried unique molecular identifiers. TCRdb reprocessed the PCR reads via MiXCR and lists one record per CDR3 protein. In the table there are 800,000 to 950,000 distinct CDR3 sequences, around 53% of which are singletons. The sequenced material came from blood. This receptor was taken from a girl aged 10-17 years with multiple sclerosis. This sequence joins TRBV7-2 and TRBJ1-2; D uncertain. The CDR3 DNA sequence: TGTGCCAGCAGCGCGGACCTTATCTATGGCTACACCTTC. This codes for CASSADLIYGYTF.